The clone carrying this T cell receptor gamma chain is categorized as medium-sized. TCRdb re-called clones from the multiplex PCR reads using CATT. Of 13,000 to 15,000 gamma-chain clones detected, around 1.6% appear once; the ten largest clones hold about 29%. The CDR3 spans 12 residues. J lost 8 bases, V lost 3 bases, and 7 bases had no gene match. Per germline, CDR1 GITISATS and CDR2 ISYDGTV (reference sequence). This sample stems from a study of γδ T cells in repeated Plasmodium falciparum infection. Bulk repertoires came from Vgamma9/Vdelta2+ or Vdelta2-negative gammadelta T cells flow-sorted from PBMC.

This receptor was identified in a pool of human donors (malaria-infected and uninfected, not separated). The rearrangement joins TRGV9 to TRGJ1 or TRGJ2. The sequenced material came from gamma-delta T cells from blood. The CDR3 DNA is TGTGCCTTGTGGGAGCGGGGGAATAAGAAACTCTTT. Translating gives CALWERGNKKLF.